This TCR beta chain was profiled in a study of long-term antiretroviral therapy in people with HIV. Study observations and caveats: Adherence to ART, viral resistance and therapy changes lacked any data. Repertoires with HIV possessed tighter CDR3 length spans than those of controls.

At survey level, the immunoSEQ assay was run in its v3.0 version. The repertoire was sequenced with immunoSEQ multiplex PCR; TCRdb's copy has only in-frame clones and lacks some. This sample carries some 47,000 clones, roughly 96% of them seen once, and the ten largest clones take 2.7%. Researchers secured at least one pre-ART and at least two post-ART PBMC samples from each donor. Before they underwent DNA extraction, samples held roughly 0.95-11 million cryopreserved PBMC. J was trimmed by 2 bases and V by 6 bases; bases with no gene match: 6. The CDR3 has 14 residues. Germline V gives CDR1 MNHEY, CDR2 SVGAGI. Details on this clone: Its antigen remains unknown.

The receptor's source is a woman in her forties or fifties with HIV. This specimen consisted of unsorted PBMCs, obtained 3.7 years after starting antiretroviral therapy. V gene TRBV6-5 combines with J gene TRBJ2-7; 8 bases map to TRBD1. CDR3: CASRPGTGPYEQYF. For the CDR3, the DNA is TGTGCCAGCAGGCCCGGGACAGGTCCCTACGAGCAGTACTTC.